These 16 T cell receptor beta chains share one sample of origin, sequenced in a study of T cell changes during pregnancy in multiple sclerosis. Method: immunoSEQ multiplex PCR; TCRdb's copy keeps in-frame clones and lacks some. The sample holds over 30,000 clones, 88% seen once. The material sequenced was CD4+ T cells from peripheral blood mononuclear cells, taken before pregnancy. The receptors shown here come from a female donor with multiple sclerosis, enrolled in a pregnancy study.

The rearrangement links TRBV5-8 to TRBJ2-5; D gene ambiguous. The germline V gene encodes CDR1 SGHTS and CDR2 YDEGEE. The V end lost 4 bases, the J end lost 0 bases, and 13 bases lay between the germline ends. The CDR3 has 15 residues. CDR3 nucleotide sequence: TGTGCCAGCAGCCCCGAACCCCGGGACCAAGAGACCCAGTACTTC. It specifies CASSPEPRDQETQYF. Full variable domain (missing parts from reference TRBV5-8 and TRBJ2-5): EAGVTQSPTHLIKTRGQQATLRCSPISGHTSVYWYQQALGLGLQFLLWYDEGEERNRGNFPPRFSGRQFPNYSSELNVNALELEDSALYLCASSPEPRDQETQYFGPGTRLLVL.

The genes are TRBV27 and TRBJ2-1; 7 bases fit TRBD1. V was clipped by 6 bases and J by 10 bases; unmatched bases: 9. The V gene's germline CDR1 is MNHEY and CDR2 SMNVEV (reference sequence). This CDR3 has 13 amino acids. The chain's CDR3 is CASRITTGNEQFF. Here the CDR3 DNA reads TGTGCCAGCAGGATAACGACAGGGAACGAGCAGTTCTTC.

The V gene is TRBV18, the J gene TRBJ1-1; 12 bases are shared with TRBD1. The CDR3 length is 17 residues. J lost 3 bases, V lost 2 bases, and 7 bases had no gene match. Germline-derived CDR1 and CDR2 are KGHSH and LQKENI. CDR3 bases: TGTGCCAGCTCACCAGGGACAGGGGGCTTGAGGGACACTGAAGCTTTCTTT. This codes for CASSPGTGGLRDTEAFF.

This clone was recorded once. V and J are TRBV16 and TRBJ2-1; 7 nucleotides line up with TRBD1. Unmatched junction bases numbered 4, after V lost 5 bases and J lost 3 bases. CDR3 length equals 14 residues. Germline V lookup: CDR1 KGHSY, CDR2 FQNENV. The CDR3 sequence is CASSRDRVYNEQFF. CDR3 in DNA: TGTGCCAGCAGCAGAGACAGGGTCTACAATGAGCAGTTCTTC.

The rearrangement links TRBV7-2 to TRBJ1-3, with D hard to call. This CDR3 region has 14 residues. The V end lost 0 bases, the J end lost 3 bases, and 6 bases lay between the germline ends. Germline lookup yields CDR1 SGHTA and CDR2 FQGNSA. The CDR3 loop is CASSLAGIGNTIYF. CDR3 DNA sequence: TGTGCCAGCAGCTTAGCCGGTATTGGAAACACCATATATTTT.

The V gene is TRBV2, the J gene TRBJ2-7, with D possibly being TRBD1 (6 bases). Germline values: CDR1 SNHLY, CDR2 FYNNEI. Trimming cost V 2 bases and J 0 bases, with 11 bases left between them. The CDR3 has 15 amino acids. CDR3 nucleotides: TGTGCCAGCAGTGAAAGAGGGACACTCTCCTACGAGCAGTACTTC. Protein: CASSERGTLSYEQYF.

The V and J genes are TRBV6-6 and TRBJ2-2, with 8 bases fitting TRBD2. The CDR3 totals 14 residues. Unmatched junction bases numbered 2, after V lost 8 bases and J lost 0 bases. From germline, CDR1 is MNHNY and CDR2 SVGAGI (reference sequence). The DNA for the CDR3 is TGTGCCAGCCAAGCGGGAGCGAACACCGGGGAGCTGTTTTTT. The encoded protein is CASQAGANTGELFF.

The chain links TRBV18 to TRBJ2-2; 12 nucleotides agree with TRBD2. Germline CDR1 and CDR2: KGHSH and LQKENI. J gave up 5 bases and V 3 bases, and 7 bases lay outside the gene matches. The CDR3 has 17 amino acids. Here the CDR3 DNA reads TGTGCCAGCTCACCGCTAGCGGGAGGGCCGAGTACCGGGGAGCTGTTTTTT. It yields the protein CASSPLAGGPSTGELFF.

The chain has TRBV6-5 and TRBJ1-5; 9 nucleotides line up with TRBD1. Germline assignment: CDR1 MNHEY and CDR2 SVGAGI. CDR3 length: 15 residues. J gave up 3 bases and V 5 bases, and 5 bases lay outside the gene matches. The CDR3 region is CASSRTGVNNQPQHF. CDR3 bases: TGTGCCAGCAGTAGGACAGGGGTCAACAATCAGCCCCAGCATTTT.

The CDR3 spells CASSVADGEKLFF. The CDR3, as DNA: TGTGCCAGCTCAGTGGCCGACGGGGAAAAACTGTTTTTT. The J gene is TRBJ1-4, the V gene TRBV18; D gene unclear. Per germline, CDR1 KGHSH and CDR2 LQKENI. The length of the CDR3 is 13 residues. Trimming removed 5 bases at V and 8 bases at J, with 12 bases between. Filled out from reference TRBV18 and TRBJ1-4, the complete variable domain reads NAGVMQNPRHLVRRRGQEARLRCSPMKGHSHVYWYRQLPEEGLKFMVYLQKENIIDESGMPKERFSAEFPKEGPSILRIQQVVRGDSAAYFCASSVADGEKLFFGSGTQLSVL.

The rearrangement uses TRBV5-1 and TRBJ2-2; 12 nucleotides line up with TRBD2. CDR3 length: 16 residues. Germline loops: CDR1 SGHRS, CDR2 YFSETQ. After removal of 5 bases from V and 8 bases from J, the junction contained 10 bases not matched to a gene. The CDR3 DNA follows: TGCGCCAGCAGTATCTCGGGACTAGCGGGTACGGGGGAGCTGTTTTTT. As protein: CASSISGLAGTGELFF.

This chain joins TRBV14 and TRBJ1-1, with no clear D. This CDR3 comprises 12 residues. The germline CDR1 and CDR2 sequences are SGHDN and FVKESK. V was pared by 0 bases and J by 9 bases, with 8 bases between. The CDR3 DNA is TGTGCCAGCAGCCAAGACAGACTCCAAGCTTTCTTT. It translates to CASSQDRLQAFF.

The CDR3 nucleotides read TGTGCCAGCTCCTTCACAGGGAACACTGAAGCTTTCTTT. It yields the protein CASSFTGNTEAFF. The chain recombines TRBV18 with TRBJ1-1; D is perhaps TRBD1 (5 bases). The CDR3 is made up of 13 amino acids. V shed 6 bases and J shed 1 base, with 9 bases lying between them. Germline lookup yields CDR1 KGHSH and CDR2 LQKENI. Full variable domain (remainder filled in from reference TRBV18 and TRBJ1-1): NAGVMQNPRHLVRRRGQEARLRCSPMKGHSHVYWYRQLPEEGLKFMVYLQKENIIDESGMPKERFSAEFPKEGPSILRIQQVVRGDSAAYFCASSFTGNTEAFFGQGTRLTVV.

The chain employs TRBV27 and TRBJ2-7; 9 nucleotides agree with TRBD2. This CDR3 contains 15 residues. The germline V gene has CDR1 MNHEY and CDR2 SMNVEV (reference sequence). Trimming removed 5 bases from V and 3 bases from J; junction bases left unmatched: 8. The CDR3 here is CASSPDSGSSYEQYF. CDR3 sequence (DNA): TGTGCCAGCAGTCCCGATAGCGGGAGTAGCTACGAGCAGTACTTC.

This chain links TRBV6-1 with TRBJ2-2, with D unresolved. The CDR3 contains 12 residues. Trimming cost V 7 bases and J 5 bases, with 8 bases left between them. The germline CDR1 and CDR2 sequences are MNHNS and SASEGT. CDR3 coding DNA: TGTGCCAGCACGGTAGATACCGGGGAGCTGTTTTTT. This sequence encodes CASTVDTGELFF.

The CDR3 is CAWSGPSGTIDQPQHF. In DNA, the CDR3 is TGTGCCTGGAGTGGCCCGTCAGGCACGATTGATCAGCCCCAGCATTTT. The rearrangement links TRBV30 to TRBJ1-5; D unresolved. This CDR3 has 16 residues. CDR1 and CDR2 from the germline V gene are GTSNPN and SVGIG (reference sequence). Trimming pared 1 base from V and 5 bases from J, leaving 18 bases between.